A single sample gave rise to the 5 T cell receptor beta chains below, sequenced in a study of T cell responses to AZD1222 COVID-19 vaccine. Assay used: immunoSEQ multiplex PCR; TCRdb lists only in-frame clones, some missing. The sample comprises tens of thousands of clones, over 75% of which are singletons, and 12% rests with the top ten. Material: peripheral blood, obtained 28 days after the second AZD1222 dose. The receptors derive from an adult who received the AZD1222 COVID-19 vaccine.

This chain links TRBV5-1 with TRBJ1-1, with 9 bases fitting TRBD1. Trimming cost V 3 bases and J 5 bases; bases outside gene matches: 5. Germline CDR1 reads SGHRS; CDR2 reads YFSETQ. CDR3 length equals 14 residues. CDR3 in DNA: TGCGCCAGCAGCTCGACAGGGGGAGATACTGAAGCTTTCTTT. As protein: CASSSTGGDTEAFF.

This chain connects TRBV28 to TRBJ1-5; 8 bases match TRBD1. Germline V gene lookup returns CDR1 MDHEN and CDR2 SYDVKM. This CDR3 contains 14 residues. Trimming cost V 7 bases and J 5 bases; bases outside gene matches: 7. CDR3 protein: CASTPDRVDQPQHF. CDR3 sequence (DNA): TGTGCCAGCACCCCGGACAGGGTCGATCAGCCCCAGCATTTT.

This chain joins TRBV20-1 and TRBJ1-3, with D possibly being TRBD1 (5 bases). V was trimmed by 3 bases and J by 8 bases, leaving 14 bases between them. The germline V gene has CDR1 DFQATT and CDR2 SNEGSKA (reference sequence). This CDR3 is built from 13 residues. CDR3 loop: CSASKGREDTIYF. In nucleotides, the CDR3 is TGCAGTGCTAGTAAGGGCAGGGAGGACACCATATATTTT.

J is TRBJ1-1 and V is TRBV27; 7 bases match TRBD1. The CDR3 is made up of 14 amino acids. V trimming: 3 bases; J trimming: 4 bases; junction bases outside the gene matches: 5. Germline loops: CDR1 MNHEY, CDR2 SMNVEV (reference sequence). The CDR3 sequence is CASSFRDRATEAFF. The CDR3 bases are TGTGCCAGCAGTTTTCGCGACAGGGCCACTGAAGCTTTCTTT.

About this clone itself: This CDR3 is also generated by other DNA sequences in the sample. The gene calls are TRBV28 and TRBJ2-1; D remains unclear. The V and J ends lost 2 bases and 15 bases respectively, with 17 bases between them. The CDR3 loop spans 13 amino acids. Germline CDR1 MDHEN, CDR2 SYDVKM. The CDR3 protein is CASSLGRRTEWFF. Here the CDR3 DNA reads TGTGCCAGCAGTTTAGGGCGAAGAACCGAATGGTTCTTC. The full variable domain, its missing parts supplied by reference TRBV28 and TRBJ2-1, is DVKVTQSSRYLVKRTGEKVFLECVQDMDHENMFWYRQDPGLGLRLIYFSYDVKMKEKGDIPEGYSVSREKKERFSLILESASTNQTSMYLCASSLGRRTEWFFGPGTRLTVL.